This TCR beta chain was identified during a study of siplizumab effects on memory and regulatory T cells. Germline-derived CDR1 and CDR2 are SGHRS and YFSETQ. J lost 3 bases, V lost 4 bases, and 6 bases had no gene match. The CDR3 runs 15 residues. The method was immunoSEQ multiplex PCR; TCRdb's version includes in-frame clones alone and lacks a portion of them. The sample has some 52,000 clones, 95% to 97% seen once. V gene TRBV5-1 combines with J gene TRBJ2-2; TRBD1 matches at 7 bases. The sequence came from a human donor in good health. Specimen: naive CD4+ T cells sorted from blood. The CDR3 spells CASSTRQGHTGELFF. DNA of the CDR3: TGCGCCAGCAGCACACGACAGGGCCACACCGGGGAGCTGTTTTTT.